Sequencing of this T cell receptor beta chain was carried out in a study of T cell changes during pregnancy in multiple sclerosis. The CDR3 runs 16 residues. Between the trimmed V and J ends, which lost 0 bases and 4 bases, there was a span of 14 bases. Looked up from germline, CDR1 is SEHNR and CDR2 is FQNEAQ (reference sequence). Sequencing used immunoSEQ multiplex PCR; TCRdb keeps in-frame clones, though not all of them. The sample contains over 40,000 clones, 88% of which appear only once. The sample was peripheral blood, taken in the first trimester of pregnancy. The origin of this receptor is a female donor in good health, enrolled as a control in a pregnancy study. V usage is TRBV7-9 and J usage is TRBJ2-3, with D uncertain. The CDR3 bases are TGTGCCAGCAGCTTAGCGGCGGAAAAAACGGCAGATACGCAGTATTTT. This translates into CASSLAAEKTADTQYF. Based on the CDR3 plus reference TRBV7-9 and TRBJ2-3, the full variable domain is DTGVSQNPRHKITKRGQNVTFRCDPISEHNRLYWYRQTLGQGPEFLTYFQNEAQLEKSRLLSDRFSAERPKGSFSTLEIQRTEQGDSAMYLCASSLAAEKTADTQYFGPGTRLTVL.